Here is one T cell receptor (beta chain) with its context. Produced via immunoSEQ multiplex PCR; TCRdb's table is partial and in-frame only. The sample has around 140,000 clones, 85% to 95% seen once. The data belong to a study of T cell responses to AZD1222 COVID-19 vaccine. The germline V gene encodes CDR1 MGHRA and CDR2 YSYEKL. The CDR3 runs 14 residues. Trimming took off 3 bases at V and 5 bases at J, with 14 bases between the two ends. This receptor was obtained from an adult who had recovered from COVID-19. This specimen was peripheral blood, taken after recovery from COVID-19. This rearrangement joins TRBV4-1 to TRBJ2-7; perhaps D is TRBD1 or TRBD2 (5 bases each). Here the CDR3 reads CASSHPGRSNEQYF. CDR3 in DNA: TGCGCCAGCAGCCACCCGGGACGGTCTAACGAGCAGTACTTC.